This entry features one T cell receptor (beta chain) sequence. Antigen: not known. CDR1 and CDR2 (germline): SNHLY, FYNNEI. CDR3 length: 14 residues. V dropped 2 bases and J dropped 1 base, with 8 bases sitting between them. Sequencing used immunoSEQ multiplex PCR; TCRdb keeps in-frame clones, though not all of them. The repertoire includes 75,000 to 100,000 clones, more than 75% of them detected once, and about 13% sits in the top ten. This record belongs to a study of T cell responses to AZD1222 COVID-19 vaccine. Study-wide points: Seropositive at baseline were only a handful of AZD1222 recipients. Clonal diversity was possibly underestimated, and the donors were mostly white British, with more females. Regions 160-218 and 743-854 dominated among vaccine-associated CD4 TCRs spanning spike.

The TCR comes from an adult in good health. The chain combines TRBV2 with TRBJ1-1; no clear D gene. The starting material was peripheral blood, obtained on day 0 of AZD1222 vaccination. This chain's CDR3 is CASSENSPNTEAFF. CDR3 bases: TGTGCCAGCAGTGAAAACAGTCCGAACACTGAAGCTTTCTTT.